This is a list of T cell receptor beta chains from one sample in a study of a mutant IDH1 vaccine in newly diagnosed glioma. Generated by immunoSEQ multiplex PCR, the TCRdb table keeps only in-frame clones and is missing some. The sample consists of over 45,000 clones, about 80% of them appearing once. No cognate antigen is known for these TCRs. This specimen was PBMCs, taken from a glioma patient whose treatment included an IDH1 peptide vaccine. These receptors came from a middle-aged man with glioma. CDR3s include the opening cysteine and the closing phenylalanine or tryptophan. A D gene is named only where the DNA matches it firmly. Expanded clones get a size class; other rows say once, few or many, or leave the size out.

>-|TRBV6-1|TRBJ1-4|14|TRBD1
TGTGCCAGCAGTAGACAGGGGCATAATGAAAAACTGTTTTTT
CASSRQGHNEKLFF
>-|TRBV6-1|TRBJ2-7|15|-
TGTGCCAGCAGGACCGGCGGGTGGGGCTCCTACGAGCAGTACTTC
CASRTGGWGSYEQYF
>once|TRBV13|TRBJ2-5|12|-
TGTGCCAGCAGCTCCAATTGGGAGACCCAGTACTTC
CASSSNWETQYF
>-|TRBV7-2|TRBJ1-3|13|-
TGTGCCAGCAGGGGGCCCGGCGGAAACACCATATATTTT
CASRGPGGNTIYF
>-|TRBV13|TRBJ2-5|15|-
TGTGCCAGCAGCTTAGACATAACTAGAGGAGAGACCCAGTACTTC
CASSLDITRGETQYF
>-|TRBV5-4|TRBJ2-7|13|TRBD1
TGTGCCAGCAGCTTGGACAGGGGGCCCGAGCAGTACTTC
CASSLDRGPEQYF
>-|TRBV9|TRBJ2-3|14|-
TGTGCCAGCAGCGTAGTTCCTGGCACAGATACGCAGTATTTT
CASSVVPGTDTQYF
>-|TRBV6-6|TRBJ2-1|12|-
TGTGCCAGCAGTTTTCCTGGGAATGAGCAGTTCTTC
CASSFPGNEQFF
>-|TRBV7-9|TRBJ1-6|13|-
TGTGCCAGCAGCTTTGAGACCCATTCACCCCTCCACTTT
CASSFETHSPLHF
>-|TRBV6-5|TRBJ2-7|15|-
TGTGCCAGCAGTCCGGCCCTGGACAGCTCCTACGAGCAGTACTTC
CASSPALDSSYEQYF
>-|TRBV13|TRBJ1-1|13|-
TGTGCCAGCAGCGGCACTCCGAACACTGAAGCTTTCTTT
CASSGTPNTEAFF
>-|TRBV6-5|TRBJ1-2|12|-
TGTGCCAGCAGTTACGGCCAGGGGGGCTACACCTTC
CASSYGQGGYTF
>-|TRBV2|TRBJ2-7|14|-
TGTGCCAGCCGTACAGGGTACGCTTCCTACGAGCAGTACTTC
CASRTGYASYEQYF
>-|TRBV7-9|TRBJ1-2|13|-
TGTGCCAGCAGCTTAGTGGCAGACTATGGCTACACCTTC
CASSLVADYGYTF
>-|TRBV2|TRBJ1-1|13|TRBD1
TGTGCCAGCAGTCAACAGGGGGCGACTGAAGCTTTCTTT
CASSQQGATEAFF
>-|TRBV9|TRBJ1-1|14|-
TGTGCCAGCAGCGTGGGGGGGGCCAACACTGAAGCTTTCTTT
CASSVGGANTEAFF
>-|TRBV15|TRBJ2-7|13|TRBD1
TGTGCCGTTGGACAGGGGAACACCTACGAGCAGTACTTC
CAVGQGNTYEQYF